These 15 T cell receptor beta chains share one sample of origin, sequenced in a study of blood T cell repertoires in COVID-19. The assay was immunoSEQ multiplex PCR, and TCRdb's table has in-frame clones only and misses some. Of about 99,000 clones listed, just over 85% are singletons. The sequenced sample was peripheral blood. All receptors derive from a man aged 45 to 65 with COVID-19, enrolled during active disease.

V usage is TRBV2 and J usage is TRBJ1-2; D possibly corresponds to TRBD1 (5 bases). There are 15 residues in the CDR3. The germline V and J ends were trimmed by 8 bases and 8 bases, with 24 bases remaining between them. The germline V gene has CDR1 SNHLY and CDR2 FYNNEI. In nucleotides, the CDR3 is TGTGCCAGCGGGGGGAGAAGACAAGTCGTTGGAGGCTACACCTTC. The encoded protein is CASGGRRQVVGGYTF.

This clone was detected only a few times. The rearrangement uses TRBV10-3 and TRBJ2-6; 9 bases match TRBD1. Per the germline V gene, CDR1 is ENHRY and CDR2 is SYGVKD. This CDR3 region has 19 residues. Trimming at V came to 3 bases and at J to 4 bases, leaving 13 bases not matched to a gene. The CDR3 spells CAISDPNVQGATGANVLTF. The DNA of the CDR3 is TGTGCCATCAGTGACCCGAACGTACAGGGGGCTACCGGGGCCAACGTCCTGACTTTC.

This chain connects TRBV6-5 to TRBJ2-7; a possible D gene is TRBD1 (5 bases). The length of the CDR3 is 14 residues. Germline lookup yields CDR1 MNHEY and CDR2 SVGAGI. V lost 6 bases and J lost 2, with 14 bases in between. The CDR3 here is CASRLQGSAYEQYF. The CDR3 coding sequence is TGTGCCAGCAGACTCCAGGGAAGCGCCTACGAGCAGTACTTC.

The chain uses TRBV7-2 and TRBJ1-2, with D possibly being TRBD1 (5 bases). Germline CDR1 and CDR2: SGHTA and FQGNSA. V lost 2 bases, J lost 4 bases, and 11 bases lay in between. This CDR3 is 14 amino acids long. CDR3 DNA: TGTGCCAGCAGCTTAAGGCAGGGATCCTATGGCTACACCTTC. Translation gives CASSLRQGSYGYTF.

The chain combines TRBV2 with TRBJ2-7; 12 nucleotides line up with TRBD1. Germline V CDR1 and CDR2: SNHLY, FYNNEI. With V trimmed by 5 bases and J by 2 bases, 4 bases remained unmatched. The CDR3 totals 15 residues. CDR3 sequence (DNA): TGTGCCAGCAGTCCCCGGGACAGGGGGCCCTACGAGCAGTACTTC. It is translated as CASSPRDRGPYEQYF.

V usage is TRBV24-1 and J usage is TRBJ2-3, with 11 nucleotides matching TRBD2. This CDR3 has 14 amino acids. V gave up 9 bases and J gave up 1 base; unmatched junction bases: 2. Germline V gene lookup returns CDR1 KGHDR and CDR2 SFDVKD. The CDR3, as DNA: TGTGCCACCCAACTAGCGGGGGGCACAGATACGCAGTATTTT. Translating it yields CATQLAGGTDTQYF.

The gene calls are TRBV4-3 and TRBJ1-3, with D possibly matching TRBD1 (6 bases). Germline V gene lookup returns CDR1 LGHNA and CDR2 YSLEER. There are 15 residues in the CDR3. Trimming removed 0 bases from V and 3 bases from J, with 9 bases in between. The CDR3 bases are TGCGCCAGCAGCCAAGAACCGACAGGTGGAAACACCATATATTTT. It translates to CASSQEPTGGNTIYF.

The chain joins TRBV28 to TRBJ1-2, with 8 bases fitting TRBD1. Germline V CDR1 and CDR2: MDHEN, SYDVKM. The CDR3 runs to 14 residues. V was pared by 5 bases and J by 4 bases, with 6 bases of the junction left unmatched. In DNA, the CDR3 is TGTGCCAGCAGTCGACAGGGGAGGAGCTATGGCTACACCTTC. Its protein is CASSRQGRSYGYTF.

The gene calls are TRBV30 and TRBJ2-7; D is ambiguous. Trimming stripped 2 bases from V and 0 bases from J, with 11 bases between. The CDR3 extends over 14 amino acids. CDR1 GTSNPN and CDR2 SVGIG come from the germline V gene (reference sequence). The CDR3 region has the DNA TGTGCCTGGAGTTGGCAGGCGAGCTCCTACGAGCAGTACTTC. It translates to CAWSWQASSYEQYF.

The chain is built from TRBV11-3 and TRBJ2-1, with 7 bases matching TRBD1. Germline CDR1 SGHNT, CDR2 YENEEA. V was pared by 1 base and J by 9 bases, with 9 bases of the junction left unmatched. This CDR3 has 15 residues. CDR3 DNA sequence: TGTGCCAGCAGCTTAGGATACTTCAGGGGGAGTGAGCAGTTCTTC. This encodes CASSLGYFRGSEQFF.

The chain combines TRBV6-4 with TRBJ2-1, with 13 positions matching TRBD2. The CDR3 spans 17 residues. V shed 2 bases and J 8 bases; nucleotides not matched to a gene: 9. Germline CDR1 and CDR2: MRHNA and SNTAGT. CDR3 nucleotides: TGTGCCAGCAGTGACGCGAAGACTAGCGGGGGGTCGGATGAGCAGTTCTTC. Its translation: CASSDAKTSGGSDEQFF.

Here the CDR3 DNA reads TGCGCCAGCAGCTTGGGACAGGTGGACCCCGAGCAGTACTTC. This sequence encodes CASSLGQVDPEQYF. The chain links TRBV5-1 to TRBJ2-7, with D perhaps matching TRBD1 (6 bases). Germline-derived CDR1 and CDR2 are SGHRS and YFSETQ. Trimming cost V 0 bases and J 6 bases, with 13 bases left between them. This CDR3 contains 14 residues.

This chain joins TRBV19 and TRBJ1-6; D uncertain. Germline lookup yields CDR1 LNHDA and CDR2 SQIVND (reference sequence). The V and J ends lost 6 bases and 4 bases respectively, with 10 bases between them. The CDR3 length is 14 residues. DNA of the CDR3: TGTGCCAGTAGACAGAGACCTTATAATTCACCCCTCCACTTT. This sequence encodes CASRQRPYNSPLHF.

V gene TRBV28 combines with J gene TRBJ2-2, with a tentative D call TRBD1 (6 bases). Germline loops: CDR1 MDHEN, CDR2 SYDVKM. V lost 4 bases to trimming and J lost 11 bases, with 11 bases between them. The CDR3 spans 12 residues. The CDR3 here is CASSSRTAELFF. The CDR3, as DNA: TGTGCCAGCAGTTCGAGGACAGCTGAGCTGTTTTTT. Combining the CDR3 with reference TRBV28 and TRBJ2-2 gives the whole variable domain DVKVTQSSRYLVKRTGEKVFLECVQDMDHENMFWYRQDPGLGLRLIYFSYDVKMKEKGDIPEGYSVSREKKERFSLILESASTNQTSMYLCASSSRTAELFFGEGSRLTVL.

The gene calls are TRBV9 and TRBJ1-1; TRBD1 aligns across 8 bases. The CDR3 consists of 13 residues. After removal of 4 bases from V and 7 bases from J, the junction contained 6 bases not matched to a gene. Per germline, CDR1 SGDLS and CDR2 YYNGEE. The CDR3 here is CASSFRGQGEAFF. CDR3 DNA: TGTGCCAGCAGCTTCAGGGGGCAGGGTGAAGCTTTCTTT.